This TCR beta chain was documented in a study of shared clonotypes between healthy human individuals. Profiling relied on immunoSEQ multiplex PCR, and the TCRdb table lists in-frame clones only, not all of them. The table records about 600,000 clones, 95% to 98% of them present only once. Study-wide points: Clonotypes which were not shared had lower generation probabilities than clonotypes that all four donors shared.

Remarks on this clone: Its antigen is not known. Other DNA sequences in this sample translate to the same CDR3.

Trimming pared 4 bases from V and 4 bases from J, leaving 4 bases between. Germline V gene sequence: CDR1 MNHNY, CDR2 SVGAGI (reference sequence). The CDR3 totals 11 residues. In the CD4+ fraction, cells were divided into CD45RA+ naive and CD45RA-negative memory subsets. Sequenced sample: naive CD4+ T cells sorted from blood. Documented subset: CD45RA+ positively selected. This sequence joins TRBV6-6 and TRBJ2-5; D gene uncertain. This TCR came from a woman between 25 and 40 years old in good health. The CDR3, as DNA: TGTGCCAGCAGTTCCGTAGAGACCCAGTACTTC. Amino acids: CASSSVETQYF.